The following is a T cell receptor beta chain sequence with its context. The ends lost 0 bases at V and 0 bases at J; junction bases unmatched: 2. CDR3 length: 16 residues. Germline V gene sequence: CDR1 MNHEY, CDR2 SVGAGI. Data came from immunoSEQ multiplex PCR; TCRdb stores just in-frame clones and leaves some out. The sample lists about 1.5 million clones, 95% to 99% seen once, with around 0.45% in the top ten. This record belongs to a study of shared clonotypes between healthy human individuals. The chain uses TRBV6-5 and TRBJ2-1, with 7 bases lining up with TRBD2. The receptor's source is a man younger than 45 in good health. The sample taken for sequencing was naive CD4+ T cells sorted from blood. Subset meaning: CD45RA+ positively selected. The DNA for the CDR3 is TGTGCCAGCAGTTACTCGCCGGGGGGCTCCTACAATGAGCAGTTCTTC. It specifies CASSYSPGGSYNEQFF.